This T cell receptor (beta chain) was recorded in a study of cytomegalovirus exposure and HLA in healthy donors. Findings and caveats of the study: Sequencing depth across donors, presence/absence analyses assumed, was roughly uniform. TCR beta chain V- and J-gene trimming was linked, in a later analysis, to a missense variant in DCLRE1C. The likely explanation for a cluster of highly shared sequence variants was sequencing artifact.

J was trimmed by 4 bases and V by 5 bases; bases with no gene match: 6. Germline V CDR1 and CDR2: LNHDA, SQIVND (reference sequence). The CDR3 consists of 14 residues. With 60 Vbeta and 13 Jbeta primers, the PCR was carried out. The method was immunoSEQ multiplex PCR; TCRdb's version includes in-frame clones alone and lacks a portion of them. Among roughly 77,000 clones listed, approximately 78% were seen once. Regarding this clone: Its antigen is unknown.

The chain joins TRBV19 to TRBJ2-7; 9 bases match TRBD1. Source material: PBMCs. This receptor was taken from a man aged 40-49 years in good health and CMV-seronegative. This chain's CDR3 is CASSWGQGRYEQYF. The CDR3 nucleotides read TGTGCCAGTAGTTGGGGACAGGGCCGTTACGAGCAGTACTTC.